Below, 18 T cell receptor beta chains from the same sample are listed, as sequenced in a study of cytomegalovirus exposure and HLA in healthy donors. The PCR used 60 Vbeta and 13 Jbeta primers. Only in-frame clones appear in the TCRdb table, and some are missing; sequencing was by immunoSEQ multiplex PCR. The sample lists approximately 190,000 clones; approximately 78% were seen once. The source material was PBMCs. These receptors were taken from a woman aged 30 to 39 in good health and CMV-seropositive.

In DNA, the CDR3 is TGCGCCAGCAGCTTCGGCACAGATACGCAGTATTTT. Translated: CASSFGTDTQYF. J is TRBJ2-3 and V is TRBV5-1, with D unclear. The V end lost 2 bases, the J end lost 1 base, and 2 bases lay between the germline ends. This CDR3 has 12 amino acids. Germline values: CDR1 SGHRS, CDR2 YFSETQ.

The count of this clone is one. The rearrangement joins TRBV5-1 to TRBJ2-1; a weak D match, TRBD1 (6 bases). This CDR3 has 15 residues. Germline values: CDR1 SGHRS, CDR2 YFSETQ. V lost 0 bases to trimming and J lost 2 bases, with 9 bases between them. Here the CDR3 DNA reads TGCGCCAGCAGCTTGGAAACAGGGCCCTACAATGAGCAGTTCTTC. The encoded protein is CASSLETGPYNEQFF.

Regarding this clone: Sequence at one end of the junction differs from germline and may be a read error. The V gene is TRBV5-4, the J gene TRBJ1-6; D is undetermined. From germline, CDR1 is SGHNT and CDR2 YYREEE (reference sequence). The CDR3 covers 14 residues. The CDR3 coding sequence is TGTGCCAGCAGCTTCAATGAGCTAGATTCACCCCCCCACTTT. Its translation: CASSFNELDSPPHF.

V and J are TRBV6-5 and TRBJ1-5; D is unresolved. Trimming pared 6 bases from V and 5 bases from J, leaving 11 bases between. From germline, CDR1 is MNHEY and CDR2 SVGAGI. This CDR3 comprises 13 residues. As DNA, the CDR3 is TGTGCCAGCAGCCCTGGGCGTTATCAGCCCCAGCATTTT. It encodes CASSPGRYQPQHF.

The V and J genes are TRBV30 and TRBJ2-5, with 10 bases fitting TRBD2. The J segment lost 11 bases and the V segment lost 1 base, leaving 19 bases of the junction unmatched. There are 17 residues in the CDR3. Per the germline V gene, CDR1 is GTSNPN and CDR2 is SVGIG (reference sequence). CDR3 sequence reads: CAWSGYQLAGSPLEQYF. The CDR3 bases are TGTGCCTGGAGTGGATACCAACTAGCGGGATCTCCCCTGGAGCAGTACTTC.

This chain connects TRBV6-6 to TRBJ1-5; TRBD1 aligns across 7 bases. J lost 0 bases, V lost 6 bases, and 5 bases had no gene match. The CDR3 totals 15 residues. The V gene's germline CDR1 is MNHNY and CDR2 SVGAGI (reference sequence). CDR3 region: CASRGTAFSNQPQHF. CDR3 sequence (DNA): TGTGCCAGCAGGGGGACAGCGTTTAGCAATCAGCCCCAGCATTTT.

As to this clone: At the DNA level, this CDR3 is encoded by other sequences in the same sample as well. J is TRBJ1-1 and V is TRBV18, with D possibly TRBD1 on 6 matching bases. This CDR3 spans 13 amino acids. Trimming pared 1 base from V and 4 bases from J, leaving 7 bases between. The germline gives CDR1 KGHSH, CDR2 LQKENI. The CDR3 region is CASSPQGGTEAFF. The CDR3 region has the DNA TGTGCCAGCTCACCACAAGGGGGCACTGAAGCTTTCTTT.

V and J are TRBV5-1 and TRBJ1-1; D is unresolved. Germline V gives CDR1 SGHRS, CDR2 YFSETQ. V lost 0 bases to trimming and J lost 7 bases, with 10 bases between them. CDR3 length equals 13 residues. CDR3 amino acids: CASSLARRDEAFF. CDR3 DNA: TGCGCCAGCAGCTTGGCGCGGAGGGATGAAGCTTTCTTT.

The rearrangement links TRBV9 to TRBJ2-3; TRBD2 might be the D (6 bases). The germline V and J ends were trimmed by 4 bases and 3 bases, with 24 bases remaining between them. This CDR3 has 18 residues. In germline, CDR1 is SGDLS, CDR2 YYNGEE. The DNA of the CDR3 is TGTGCCAGCAGCCCCCAAGATGGGGGAGGTTGGTCGACAGATACGCAGTATTTT. Translation: CASSPQDGGGWSTDTQYF.

The rearrangement uses TRBV2 and TRBJ2-7, with D possibly TRBD2 on 5 matching bases. The germline gives CDR1 SNHLY, CDR2 FYNNEI. Trimming removed 11 bases at V and 1 base at J, with 15 bases between. The CDR3 spans 13 residues. Written as DNA, the CDR3 is TGTGCCTCCACGCGGGTCCAATCCTACGAGCAGTACTTC. This translates into CASTRVQSYEQYF.

CDR3 DNA sequence: TGCACCAGCAGCCAAGACAGCTCTGGAAACACCATATATTTT. This gives the protein CTSSQDSSGNTIYF. The rearrangement joins TRBV1 to TRBJ1-3; the table's TRBD1 call for D was not verified on the DNA. TRBV1 is flagged as a pseudogene. The CDR3 runs 14 residues.

A note on this clone: This same CDR3 is encoded by further DNA sequences in the sample. V usage is TRBV28 and J usage is TRBJ2-3; D is possibly TRBD1 (6 bases). This CDR3 spans 14 amino acids. Per the germline V gene, CDR1 is MDHEN and CDR2 is SYDVKM. V lost 5 bases and J 0 bases, leaving 9 bases between the germline ends. The CDR3 loop is CASSITGSTDTQYF. For the CDR3, the DNA is TGTGCCAGCAGTATAACAGGGAGCACAGATACGCAGTATTTT.

This sequence joins TRBV19 and TRBJ1-2; D is ambiguous. The CDR3 contains 12 residues. The V end was cut by 5 bases, the J end by 4 bases, with 8 bases between. Germline V gene sequence: CDR1 LNHDA, CDR2 SQIVND (reference sequence). CDR3 sequence: CASSFQAYGYTF. In DNA form, the CDR3 reads TGTGCCAGTAGTTTTCAGGCCTATGGCTACACCTTC.

V and J are TRBV2 and TRBJ2-7; TRBD1 aligns across 7 bases. The CDR3 is 13 amino acids. CDR1 SNHLY and CDR2 FYNNEI come from the germline V gene. The ends lost 6 bases at V and 6 bases at J; junction bases unmatched: 8. The CDR3 here is CASSLSDRLEQYF. CDR3 in DNA: TGTGCCAGCAGCTTGTCGGACAGGCTCGAGCAGTACTTC.

In its sample, this clone was seen a few times. This chain links TRBV19 with TRBJ2-7; TRBD1 is a possible D gene (6 bases). Germline V gene data show CDR1 as LNHDA and CDR2 as SQIVND (reference sequence). The CDR3 covers 14 residues. Deletions cut 6 bases from V and 1 base from J, with 13 bases between. The chain's CDR3 is CASSAGTPSYEQYF. CDR3 coding DNA: TGTGCCAGTAGCGCCGGGACACCTTCCTACGAGCAGTACTTC.

The chain has TRBV30 and TRBJ2-7, with 10 bases that match TRBD1. Germline V gives CDR1 GTSNPN, CDR2 SVGIG (reference sequence). The V gene end was trimmed by 4 bases and the J gene end by 4 bases; junction bases not matched to a gene: 4. The CDR3 spans 13 residues. The CDR3 DNA follows: TGTGCCTGGACCCGGGACAGGGGATACGAGCAGTACTTC. The encoded protein is CAWTRDRGYEQYF.

This clone came up a few times. This chain uses TRBV2 with TRBJ1-5; 8 positions agree with TRBD1. Per the germline V gene, CDR1 is SNHLY and CDR2 is FYNNEI. The CDR3 extends over 15 amino acids. With V trimmed by 3 bases and J by 1 base, 2 bases remained unmatched. Here the CDR3 reads CASSDTGGSNQPQHF. The CDR3 region has the DNA TGTGCCAGCAGTGACACAGGGGGGAGCAATCAGCCCCAGCATTTT.

V gene TRBV7-2 combines with J gene TRBJ1-1; TRBD1 is a possible D gene (5 bases). This CDR3 contains 14 residues. Deletions cut 5 bases from V and 5 bases from J, with 15 bases between. Germline CDR1 reads SGHTA; CDR2 reads FQGNSA. The CDR3 DNA reads as TGTGCCAGCAGCAATGGAGGGGCGCGAACTGAAGCTTTCTTT. It codes for CASSNGGARTEAFF.